Following are 12 T cell receptor beta chains from one sample sequenced in a study of regulatory T cells in long-lasting Graves disease. Time point: newly diagnosed GD, antithyroid drugs for less than 3 months. PBMC RNA served as the TCR library source. Arm-PCR of CDR3 regions and iRepertoire HTBI primers were the basis on which TCR beta libraries were built. TCRdb re-called the multiplex PCR reads through MiXCR, storing one row per CDR3 protein. The sample shows around 450,000 distinct CDR3 sequences, approximately 15% of them seen only once. This sample also appeared in a second study, on T cells in Graves' hyperthyroidism and ophthalmopathy.

The source was peripheral blood mononuclear cells (PBMCs), collected at new diagnosis, from a patient treated with antithyroid drugs. The receptor set was obtained from a woman between 40 and 55 years old with Graves disease.

At least ten counts were recorded for this clonotype. The chain couples TRBV28 to TRBJ1-1; 7 bases line up with TRBD1. The length of the CDR3 is 13 residues. In germline, CDR1 is MDHEN, CDR2 SYDVKM. V gave up 6 bases and J gave up 9 bases; unmatched junction bases: 10. The CDR3 protein is CASSGGTVRKAFF. The CDR3 region has the DNA TGTGCCAGCAGCGGAGGGACAGTACGGAAAGCTTTCTTT.

This clonotype has at least ten counts. V usage is TRBV7-9 and J usage is TRBJ2-1; TRBD1 agrees at 9 bases. V lost 6 bases to trimming and J lost 8 bases; unmatched junction nucleotides: 8. The CDR3 extends over 14 amino acids. Per germline, CDR1 SEHNR and CDR2 FQNEAQ (reference sequence). This CDR3 is CASRMDRGGDEQFF. CDR3 bases: TGTGCCAGCAGAATGGACAGGGGCGGCGATGAGCAGTTCTTC.

The CDR3 protein is CASSSGLAGNKQFF. CDR3 in DNA: TGCGCCAGCAGCTCCGGACTAGCGGGGAATAAGCAGTTCTTC. The V call is TRBV5-1, the J call TRBJ2-1, with TRBD2 identical over 12 bases. V lost 3 bases to trimming and J lost 11 bases; unmatched junction nucleotides: 6. This CDR3 spans 14 amino acids. CDR1 SGHRS and CDR2 YFSETQ come from the germline V gene.

This clonotype was seen at least ten times. The V and J genes are TRBV28 and TRBJ1-6; tentatively, D is TRBD1 (5 bases). The germline V gene has CDR1 MDHEN and CDR2 SYDVKM. This CDR3 has 18 residues. Trimming shortened V by 6 bases and J by 10 bases, and 28 bases separated the two germline ends. The CDR3: CASSSLYLGQGNGSPLHF. DNA of the CDR3: TGTGCCAGCAGCTCCCTATATCTAGGACAAGGAAATGGCTCACCCCTCCACTTT.

Ten or more counts support this clonotype. J is TRBJ1-5 and V is TRBV19; D possibly corresponds to TRBD1 (5 bases). Trimming stripped 9 bases from V and 4 bases from J, with 16 bases between. The CDR3 covers 14 residues. Germline V lookup: CDR1 LNHDA, CDR2 SQIVND (reference sequence). The DNA for the CDR3 is TGTGCCAGCACCGGGGCAGGGAGGAATCAGCCCCAGCATTTT. This codes for CASTGAGRNQPQHF.

As for this clonotype: A much larger clone sits a single nucleotide away, making a read error possible. This chain links TRBV12-3 or TRBV12-4 with TRBJ2-7, with D tentatively TRBD1 or TRBD2 (5 bases each). The CDR3 spans 15 residues. CDR3 bases: TGTACCAGCAGTTTCCTGGGGGAGACTTTCTACGAGCAGTACTTC. Translated: CTSSFLGETFYEQYF.

This chain joins TRBV7-2 and TRBJ2-2; 9 nucleotides agree with TRBD1. This CDR3 is 19 amino acids long. J gave up 6 bases and V 4 bases, and 18 bases lay outside the gene matches. Looked up from germline, CDR1 is SGHTA and CDR2 is FQGNSA. CDR3 nucleotide sequence: TGTGCCAGCAGCTCCCCTGCCGGGACAGGGATCCGCGTTGCCGGGGAGCTGTTTTTT. Residues: CASSSPAGTGIRVAGELFF.

To note about this clonotype: A much larger clone lies a single base off, so this may be a read error. The CDR3 end shows no conserved phenylalanine or tryptophan, and so a read error is likely. The chain is built from TRBV5-4 and TRBJ2-5; TRBD2 matches 11 bases. The CDR3 has 16 amino acids. Germline assignment: CDR1 SGHNT and CDR2 YYREEE (reference sequence). J gave up 2 bases and V 5 bases, and 8 bases lay outside the gene matches. The CDR3 loop is CASRSSLAGAQETQYL. The CDR3 DNA follows: TGTGCCAGCAGATCGTCACTAGCGGGAGCTCAAGAGACCCAGTACCTC.

This clonotype was seen many times. V usage is TRBV30 and J usage is TRBJ1-1, with a possible D match to TRBD1 (5 bases). V lost 3 bases, J lost 1 base, and 24 bases lay in between. This CDR3 has 18 amino acids. The V gene's germline CDR1 is GTSNPN and CDR2 SVGIG (reference sequence). CDR3 region: CAWRAKYPRRTKNTEAFF. Written as DNA, the CDR3 is TGTGCCTGGAGGGCCAAGTACCCCCGCCGGACAAAGAACACTGAAGCTTTCTTT. The full variable domain, in which reference TRBV30 and TRBJ1-1 provide the parts outside the CDR3, is SQTIHQWPATLVQPVGSPLSLECTVEGTSNPNLYWYRQAAGRGLQLLFYSVGIGQISSEVPQNLSASRPQDRQFILSSKKLLLSDSGFYLCAWRAKYPRRTKNTEAFFGQGTRLTVV.

This clonotype was seen ten or more times. This chain uses TRBV7-9 with TRBJ2-3; D is possibly TRBD1 (6 bases). CDR3 length: 15 residues. Germline loops: CDR1 SEHNR, CDR2 FQNEAQ (reference sequence). Trimming removed 1 base at V and 4 bases at J, with 12 bases between. CDR3 in amino acids: CASSLVQGSADTQYF. CDR3 nucleotides: TGTGCCAGCAGCTTAGTACAGGGAAGCGCAGATACGCAGTATTTT.

Concerning this clonotype: A far bigger clonotype differs at one base, so this is likely a read error. The rearrangement joins TRBV2 to TRBJ2-1; no clear D. The assigned J gene may be wrong: the sequence end matches TRBJ2-5 better. Germline CDR1 is SNHLY and CDR2 is FYNNEI. The CDR3 runs 12 residues. CDR3 residues: CASSERRSAQYF. The DNA for the CDR3 is TGTGCCAGCAGTGAAAGGCGGTCCGCCCAGTACTTC.

The rearrangement links TRBV27 to TRBJ2-1; 8 nucleotides align to TRBD2. With 5 bases clipped from V and 9 bases from J, the junction kept 6 bases outside the gene matches. This CDR3 region has 13 residues. CDR1 and CDR2 (germline): MNHEY, SMNVEV (reference sequence). The CDR3 bases are TGTGCCAGCAGTGTGGGACTAGTAGGTGAGCAGTTCTTC. Translated: CASSVGLVGEQFF.